The 18 T cell receptor beta chains reported below all come from one sample, sequenced in a study of OX40 agonist ivuxolimab in advanced cancers. Libraries were constructed by the immunoSEQ multiplex PCR assay. TCRdb took over this immuneACCESS table, retaining in-frame rearrangements with V and J assigned. Such tables are incomplete; in checked studies, under half of the missing clones stem from an unresolved V gene, and the remainder is unexplained. The sample has about 100,000 clones on record, 70% to 90% of them singletons. Together, the top ten hold around 0.16% of the sample. This sample comprised CD4+ or CD8+ T cells sorted from blood, obtained in a trial of the OX40 agonist ivuxolimab. All receptors come from an adult with an advanced solid tumor such as melanoma, head and neck, liver or kidney cancer.

The chain combines TRBV19 with TRBJ2-2; D is unclear. The germline gives CDR1 LNHDA, CDR2 SQIVND (reference sequence). Trimming took off 10 bases at V and 4 bases at J, with 13 bases between the two ends. The CDR3 contains 13 residues. The CDR3 DNA sequence: TGTGCCAACCACGTCGTGGGCACCGGGGAGCTGTTTTTT. The encoded protein is CANHVVGTGELFF.

This rearrangement joins TRBV2 to TRBJ1-5; D remains ambiguous. From germline, CDR1 is SNHLY and CDR2 FYNNEI. Between the trimmed V and J ends, which lost 2 bases and 6 bases, there was a span of 11 bases. This CDR3 is 14 amino acids long. The chain's CDR3 is CASSERHGVQPQHF. CDR3 sequence (DNA): TGTGCCAGCAGTGAAAGGCACGGGGTTCAGCCCCAGCATTTT.

As to this clone: The sample holds other DNA sequences that translate to the same CDR3. The chain couples TRBV5-1 to TRBJ1-1, with TRBD1 matching 10 bases. With 4 bases clipped from V and 2 bases from J, the junction kept 8 bases outside the gene matches. Germline V gene sequence: CDR1 SGHRS, CDR2 YFSETQ. The CDR3 contains 16 residues. Here the CDR3 reads CASSPGTGVLNTEAFF. The CDR3 coding sequence is TGCGCCAGCAGCCCCGGGACAGGGGTTCTCAACACTGAAGCTTTCTTT.

This clone appeared a single time. J is TRBJ1-5 and V is TRBV28, with D uncertain. Trimming shortened V by 7 bases and J by 0 bases, and 7 bases separated the two germline ends. This CDR3 is 13 amino acids long. Looked up from germline, CDR1 is MDHEN and CDR2 is SYDVKM. Written as DNA, the CDR3 is TGTGCCAGCACCCCAATTAGCAATCAGCCCCAGCATTTT. As protein: CASTPISNQPQHF.

This clone was counted at least ten times. The sample holds other DNA sequences that translate to the same CDR3. DNA for the CDR3: TGTGCCAGCAGCTTGGCATCGGCTAGCGGGGGCTACGAGCAGTACTTC. Amino acid sequence: CASSLASASGGYEQYF. This chain uses TRBV5-4 with TRBJ2-7; 10 nucleotides match TRBD2. After removal of 0 bases from V and 3 bases from J, the junction contained 6 bases not matched to a gene. This CDR3 spans 16 amino acids. CDR1 and CDR2 (germline): SGHNT, YYREEE (reference sequence).

The rearrangement uses TRBV2 and TRBJ1-1; D is perhaps TRBD1 (6 bases). CDR1 SNHLY and CDR2 FYNNEI come from the germline V gene. V was clipped by 7 bases and J by 1 base, with 16 bases between them. The CDR3 extends over 15 amino acids. CDR3 sequence (DNA): TGTGCCAGCACTAAATTCCCGGGACAGAACACTGAAGCTTTCTTT. Its protein is CASTKFPGQNTEAFF.

V and J are TRBV6-1 and TRBJ2-6; D uncertain. The germline V and J ends were trimmed by 8 bases and 0 bases, with 5 bases remaining between them. CDR1 and CDR2 from the germline V gene are MNHNS and SASEGT. This CDR3 is 13 amino acids long. This CDR3 is CASWISGANVLTF. Here the CDR3 DNA reads TGTGCCAGCTGGATCTCTGGGGCCAACGTCCTGACTTTC.

A note on this clone: Different DNA sequences within this sample yield the same CDR3. The chain employs TRBV5-1 and TRBJ1-1; D is ambiguous. Germline lookup yields CDR1 SGHRS and CDR2 YFSETQ. V lost 0 bases and J lost 2, with 8 bases in between. The CDR3 is made up of 14 amino acids. DNA of the CDR3: TGCGCCAGCAGCTTGGTTGCAGTAAACACTGAAGCTTTCTTT. This encodes CASSLVAVNTEAFF.

This clone was seen a handful of times. The chain recombines TRBV2 with TRBJ1-1; D unclear. The V end was cut by 8 bases, the J end by 0 bases, with 4 bases between. The CDR3 runs 11 residues. Germline loops: CDR1 SNHLY, CDR2 FYNNEI. The CDR3: CASAVNTEAFF. The DNA for the CDR3 is TGTGCCAGCGCCGTGAACACTGAAGCTTTCTTT.

The chain joins TRBV6-1 to TRBJ1-2; D ambiguous. Germline V gives CDR1 MNHNS, CDR2 SASEGT. Trimming shortened V by 2 bases and J by 2 bases, and 9 bases separated the two germline ends. CDR3 size: 14 residues. CDR3 DNA: TGTGCCAGCAGTGAACGTCGCAGGAACTATGGCTACACCTTC. It specifies CASSERRRNYGYTF.

The table lists this clone with a count of one. Other DNA sequences in this sample translate to the same CDR3. The rearrangement uses TRBV5-1 and TRBJ1-1, with D tentatively TRBD1 (5 bases). Between the trimmed V and J ends, which lost 0 bases and 0 bases, there was a span of 6 bases. This CDR3 has 14 residues. CDR1 SGHRS and CDR2 YFSETQ come from the germline V gene. Written as DNA, the CDR3 is TGCGCCAGCAGCTTGGCAGGGATGAACACTGAAGCTTTCTTT. Protein product: CASSLAGMNTEAFF.

The chain has TRBV30 and TRBJ2-6; 7 nucleotides match TRBD1. The CDR3 is 14 amino acids. Losses at the gene ends were 4 bases for V and 1 base for J; bases not matched to a gene: 1. Per the germline V gene, CDR1 is GTSNPN and CDR2 is SVGIG (reference sequence). CDR3 region: CAWKTGSGANVLTF. The CDR3 DNA reads as TGTGCCTGGAAGACAGGGTCTGGGGCCAACGTCCTGACTTTC.

V is TRBV5-1 and J is TRBJ1-3; tentative D call: TRBD1 (6 bases). Germline-derived CDR1 and CDR2 are SGHRS and YFSETQ. Trimming cost V 4 bases and J 1 base, with 15 bases left between them. The CDR3 extends over 16 amino acids. CDR3 sequence reads: CASSPSGGGSGNTIYF. CDR3 DNA: TGCGCCAGCAGCCCTTCCGGAGGGGGATCTGGAAACACCATATATTTT.

CDR3 sequence reads: CASSQSGRDQPQHF. CDR3 sequence (DNA): TGTGCCAGCAGCCAATCGGGCAGGGATCAGCCCCAGCATTTT. V gene TRBV16 combines with J gene TRBJ1-5, with a tentative D call TRBD1 (5 bases). V was shortened by 0 bases and J by 5 bases, with 8 bases between the two germline ends. The CDR3 has 14 residues. In germline, CDR1 is KGHSY, CDR2 FQNENV.

This chain uses TRBV5-1 with TRBJ1-4; D is ambiguous. The V gene's germline CDR1 is SGHRS and CDR2 YFSETQ. CDR3 length: 14 residues. Trimming shortened V by 1 base and J by 8 bases, and 12 bases separated the two germline ends. CDR3 bases: TGCGCCAGCAGCTTGCCAGGACGCCCCGAAAAACTGTTTTTT. Translation: CASSLPGRPEKLFF.

This clone was picked up many times. V gene TRBV12-5 combines with J gene TRBJ1-1; D uncertain. V gave up 6 bases and J gave up 1 base, with 9 bases separating them. The germline CDR1 and CDR2 sequences are LGHNT and FRNRAP. The CDR3 covers 13 residues. In DNA form, the CDR3 reads TGTGCTAGTGGGCTCACAGCGAACACTGAAGCTTTCTTT. This gives the protein CASGLTANTEAFF.

The chain links TRBV5-4 to TRBJ2-3; 10 bases agree with TRBD2. CDR1 and CDR2 (germline): SGHNT, YYREEE (reference sequence). The CDR3 consists of 18 residues. J was trimmed by 1 base and V by 6 bases; bases with no gene match: 14. The CDR3 bases are TGTGCCAGCAAAGAAGGGAGCGGGGGGGCGCACGGCACAGATACGCAGTATTTT. Protein: CASKEGSGGAHGTDTQYF.

The V call is TRBV30, the J call TRBJ1-2; 8 nucleotides agree with TRBD1. This CDR3 contains 16 residues. Trimming removed 6 bases from V and 6 bases from J; junction bases left unmatched: 18. The germline gives CDR1 GTSNPN, CDR2 SVGIG (reference sequence). CDR3 residues: CACPTRGQGLSHGYTF. DNA for the CDR3: TGTGCCTGTCCCACCCGAGGACAGGGATTATCACATGGCTACACCTTC.